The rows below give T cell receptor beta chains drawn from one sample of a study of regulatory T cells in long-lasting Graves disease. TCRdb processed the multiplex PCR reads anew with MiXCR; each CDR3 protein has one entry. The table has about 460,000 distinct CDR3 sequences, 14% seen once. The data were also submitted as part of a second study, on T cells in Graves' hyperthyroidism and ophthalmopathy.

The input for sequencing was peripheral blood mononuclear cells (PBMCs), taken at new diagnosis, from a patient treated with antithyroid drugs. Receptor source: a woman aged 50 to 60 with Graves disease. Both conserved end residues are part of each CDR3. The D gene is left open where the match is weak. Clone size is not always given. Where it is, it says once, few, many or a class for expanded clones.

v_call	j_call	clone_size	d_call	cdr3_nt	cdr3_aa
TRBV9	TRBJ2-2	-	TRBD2	TGTGCCAGCAGCGTAGAGTTGACTAGCGGACCCGGGGAGCTGTTTTTT	CASSVELTSGPGELFF
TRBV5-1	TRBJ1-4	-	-	TGCGCCAGCAGCTATACAGGGTGGCCTAATGAAAAACTGTTTTTT	CASSYTGWPNEKLFF
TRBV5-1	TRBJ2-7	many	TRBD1	TGCGCCAGCAGCTTGCCGGGACAGCGACCTGAGAGGCAGTACTTC	CASSLPGQRPERQYF
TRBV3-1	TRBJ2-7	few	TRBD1	TGTGCCAGCAGCCCGTCCCCGACAGGGCTCTCCTACGAGCAGTACTTC	CASSPSPTGLSYEQYF
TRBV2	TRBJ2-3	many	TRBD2	TGTGCCAGCACCGCTAGCGGGGGGGACACAGATACGCAGTATTTT	CASTASGGDTDTQYF
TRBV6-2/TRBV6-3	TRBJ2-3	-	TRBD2	TGTGCCAGCACCGAGCGGGCTAGCGGGGGCCCTAGCACAGATACGCAGTATTTT	CASTERASGGPSTDTQYF
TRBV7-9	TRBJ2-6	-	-	TGTGCCAGCAGCTCCCGAGGTGGTGGGGCCAACGTCCTGACTTTC	CASSSRGGGANVLTF
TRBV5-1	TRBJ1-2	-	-	TGCGCCAGCAGCTCGAGGGTCCAACAGGGATCAACCTATGGCTACACCTTC	CASSSRVQQGSTYGYTF
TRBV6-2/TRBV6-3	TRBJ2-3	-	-	TGTGCCAGCAGTGATGGAGGCTGGGCTAGTGCAGATACGCAGTATTTT	CASSDGGWASADTQYF
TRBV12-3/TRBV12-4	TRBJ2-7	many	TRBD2	TGTGCTAGCGGGGGATCCGCCTACGGGGAGCAGTACTTC	CASGGSAYGEQYF